This T cell receptor (beta chain) was sequenced for a study of CD8 T cells in ankylosing spondylitis. Study-wide points: In the blood and synovial fluid of reactive arthritis, some motif variants had been previously reported. Apparently characteristic of ankylosing spondylitis blood was a TCR beta motif (roughly eight highly homologous variants).

The CDR3 length is 16 residues. Germline V gene data show CDR1 as MDHEN and CDR2 as SYDVKM. The V end lost 5 bases, the J end lost 5 bases, and 18 bases lay between the germline ends. TCRdb redid the calling of the 5' RACE reads with MiXCR, one entry per CDR3 protein. Of some 840,000 distinct CDR3 sequences in the sample, approximately 12% were seen once. With respect to this clonotype: Its antigen is unidentified.

Sequencing input: blood, either unsorted or a sorted T cell fraction (not recorded which). The origin of this receptor is a male donor with ankylosing spondylitis. The chain links TRBV28 to TRBJ2-2, with D possibly called TRBD1 or TRBD2 (7 bases each). CDR3 residues: CASSTQGGLRTGELFF. CDR3 DNA: TGTGCCAGCAGTACCCAGGGGGGGCTGAGAACCGGGGAGCTGTTTTTT.